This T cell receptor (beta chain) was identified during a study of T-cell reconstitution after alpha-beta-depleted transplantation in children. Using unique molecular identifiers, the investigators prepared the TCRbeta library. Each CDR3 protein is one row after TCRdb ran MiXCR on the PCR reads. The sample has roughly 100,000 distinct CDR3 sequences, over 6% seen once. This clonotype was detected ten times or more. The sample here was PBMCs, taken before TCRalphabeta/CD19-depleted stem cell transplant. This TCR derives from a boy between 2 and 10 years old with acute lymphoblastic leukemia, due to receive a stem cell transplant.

The CDR3 protein is CASSYSSSGGSTDTQYF. CDR3 in DNA: TGTGCCAGCAGTTACTCCTCTAGCGGGGGGAGCACAGATACGCAGTATTTT. The rearrangement uses TRBV6-5 and TRBJ2-3; 11 bases align to TRBD2. With 0 bases clipped from V and 0 bases from J, the junction kept 2 bases outside the gene matches. The CDR3 loop spans 17 amino acids. Germline values: CDR1 MNHEY, CDR2 SVGAGI.